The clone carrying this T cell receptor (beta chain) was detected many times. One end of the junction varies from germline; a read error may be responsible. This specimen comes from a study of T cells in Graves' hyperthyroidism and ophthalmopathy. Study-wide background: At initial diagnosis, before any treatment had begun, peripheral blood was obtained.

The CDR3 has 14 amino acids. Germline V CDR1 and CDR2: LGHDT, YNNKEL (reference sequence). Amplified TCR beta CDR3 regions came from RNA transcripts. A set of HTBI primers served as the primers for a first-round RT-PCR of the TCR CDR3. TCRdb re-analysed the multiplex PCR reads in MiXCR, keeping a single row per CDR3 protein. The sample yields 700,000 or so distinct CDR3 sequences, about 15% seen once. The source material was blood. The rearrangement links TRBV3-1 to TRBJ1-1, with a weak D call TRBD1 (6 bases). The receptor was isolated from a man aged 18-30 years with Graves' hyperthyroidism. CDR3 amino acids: CASSQGRLNTEAFF. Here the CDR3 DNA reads TGTGCCAGTAGCCAGGGGCGTCTGAACACTGAAGCTTTCTTT.